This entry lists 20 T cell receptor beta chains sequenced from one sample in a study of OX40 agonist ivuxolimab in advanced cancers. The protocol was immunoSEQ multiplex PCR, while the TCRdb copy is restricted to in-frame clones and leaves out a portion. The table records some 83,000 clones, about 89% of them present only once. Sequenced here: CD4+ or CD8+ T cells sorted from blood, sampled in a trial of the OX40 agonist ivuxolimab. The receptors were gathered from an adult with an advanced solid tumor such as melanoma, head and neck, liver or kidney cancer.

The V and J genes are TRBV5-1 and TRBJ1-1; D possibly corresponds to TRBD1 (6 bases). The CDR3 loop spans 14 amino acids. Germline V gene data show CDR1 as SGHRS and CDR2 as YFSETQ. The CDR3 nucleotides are TGCGCAGCAGCTTGGGCAGGGGCGCCGACTGAAGCTTTCTTT. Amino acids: CAAAWAGAPTEAFF.

CDR3: CASSDGVSEAFF. For the CDR3, the DNA is TGTGCCAGCAGTGATGGGGTATCTGAAGCTTTCTTT. The rearrangement links TRBV6-4 to TRBJ1-1; D is undetermined. The CDR3 is 12 residues long. Germline CDR1 is MRHNA and CDR2 is SNTAGT. Trimming shortened V by 3 bases and J by 6 bases, and 8 bases separated the two germline ends.

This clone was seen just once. CDR3 sequence: CASSDRGDRNEKLFF. Written as DNA, the CDR3 is TGCGCCAGCAGCGACAGGGGGGATCGTAATGAAAAACTGTTTTTT. This chain links TRBV4-1 with TRBJ1-4; 9 bases map to TRBD1. The CDR3 is made up of 15 amino acids. With 5 bases clipped from V and 4 bases from J, the junction kept 5 bases outside the gene matches. Germline V CDR1 and CDR2: MGHRA, YSYEKL.

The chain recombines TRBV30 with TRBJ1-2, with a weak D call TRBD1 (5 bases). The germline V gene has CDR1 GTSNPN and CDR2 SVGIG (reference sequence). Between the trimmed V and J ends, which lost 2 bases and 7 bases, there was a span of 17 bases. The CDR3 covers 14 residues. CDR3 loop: CAWSSGGYYAGYTF. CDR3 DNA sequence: TGTGCCTGGAGTTCCGGGGGGTACTACGCTGGCTACACCTTC.

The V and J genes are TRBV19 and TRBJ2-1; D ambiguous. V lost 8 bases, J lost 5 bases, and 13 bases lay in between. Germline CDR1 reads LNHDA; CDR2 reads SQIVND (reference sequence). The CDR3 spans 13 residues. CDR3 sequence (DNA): TGTGCCAGTGACGTACCCCCGGACAATGAGCAGTTCTTC. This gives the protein CASDVPPDNEQFF.

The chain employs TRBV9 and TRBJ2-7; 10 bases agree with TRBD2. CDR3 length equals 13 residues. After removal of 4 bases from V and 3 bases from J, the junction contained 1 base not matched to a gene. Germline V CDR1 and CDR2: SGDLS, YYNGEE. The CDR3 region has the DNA TGTGCCAGCAGCTTAGCGGGGGGCTACGAGCAGTACTTC. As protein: CASSLAGGYEQYF.

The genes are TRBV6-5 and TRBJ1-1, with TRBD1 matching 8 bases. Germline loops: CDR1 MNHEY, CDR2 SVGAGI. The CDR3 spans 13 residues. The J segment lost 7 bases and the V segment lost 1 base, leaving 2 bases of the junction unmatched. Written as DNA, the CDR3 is TGTGCCAGCAGTTACTGGGACAGGAGTGAAGCTTTCTTT. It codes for CASSYWDRSEAFF.

DNA for the CDR3: TGTGCCAGCAGTTATGCGGAGGGTTATAACTATGGCTACACCTTC. Encoded protein: CASSYAEGYNYGYTF. V gene TRBV6-5 combines with J gene TRBJ1-2, with D uncertain. Looked up from germline, CDR1 is MNHEY and CDR2 is SVGAGI. Trimming stripped 3 bases from V and 1 base from J, with 12 bases between. This CDR3 has 15 residues.

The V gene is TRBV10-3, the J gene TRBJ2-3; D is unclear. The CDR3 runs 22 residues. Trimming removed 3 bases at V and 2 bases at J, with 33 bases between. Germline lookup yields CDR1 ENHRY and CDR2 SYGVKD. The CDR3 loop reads CAISDPPNVTVEIKYPTDTQYF. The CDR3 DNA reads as TGTGCCATCAGTGACCCCCCTAATGTGACGGTCGAAATCAAATACCCCACAGATACGCAGTATTTT.

The CDR3 bases are TGTGCCAGCAGTTTTGGACAAAGCAATGAGCAGTTCTTC. It yields the protein CASSFGQSNEQFF. The chain is built from TRBV28 and TRBJ2-1, with TRBD1 as a possible D gene (5 bases). V was pared by 3 bases and J by 6 bases, with 9 bases between. Germline assignment: CDR1 MDHEN and CDR2 SYDVKM. The CDR3 contains 13 residues.

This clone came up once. CDR3 DNA: TGTGCCAGCAGCTTATATGGGGGCAGTTATAATTCACCCCTCCACTTT. It specifies CASSLYGGSYNSPLHF. The V call is TRBV7-3, the J call TRBJ1-6; possibly TRBD1 for D (6 bases). CDR1 SGHTA and CDR2 FQGTGA come from the germline V gene. The CDR3 length is 16 residues. V dropped 2 bases and J dropped 4 bases, with 12 bases sitting between them.

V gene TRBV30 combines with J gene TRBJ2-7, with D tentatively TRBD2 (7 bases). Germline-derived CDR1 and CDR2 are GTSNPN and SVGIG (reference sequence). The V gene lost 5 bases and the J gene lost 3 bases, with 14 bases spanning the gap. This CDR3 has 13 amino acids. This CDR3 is CAWGEGHSYEQYF. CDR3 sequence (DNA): TGTGCCTGGGGGGAGGGACATAGCTACGAGCAGTACTTC.

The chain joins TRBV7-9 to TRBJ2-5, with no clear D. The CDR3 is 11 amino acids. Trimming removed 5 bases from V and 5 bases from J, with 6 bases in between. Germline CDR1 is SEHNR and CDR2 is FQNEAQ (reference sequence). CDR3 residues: CASSVLETQYF. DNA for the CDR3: TGTGCCAGCAGCGTTCTTGAGACCCAGTACTTC.

CDR3 bases: TGCAGTGCTAGCGAATATGGCTACACCTTC. Its protein is CSASEYGYTF. The genes are TRBV20-1 and TRBJ1-2; no firm D call. The CDR3 has 10 amino acids. Per germline, CDR1 DFQATT and CDR2 SNEGSKA (reference sequence). The germline V and J ends were trimmed by 3 bases and 5 bases, with 4 bases remaining between them.

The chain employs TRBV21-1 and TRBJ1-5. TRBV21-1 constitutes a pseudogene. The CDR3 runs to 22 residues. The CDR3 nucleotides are TGTGCCAGCAGCAAATCCCCCATGGAGGTCGAGCCCGGAAAAAATAGCAATCAGCCCCAGCATTTT. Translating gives CASSKSPMEVEPGKNSNQPQHF.

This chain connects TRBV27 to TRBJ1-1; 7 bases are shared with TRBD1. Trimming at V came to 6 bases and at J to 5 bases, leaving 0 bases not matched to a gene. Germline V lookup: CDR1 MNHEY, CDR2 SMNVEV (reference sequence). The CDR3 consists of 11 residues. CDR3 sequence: CASRTGTEAFF. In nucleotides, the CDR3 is TGTGCCAGCAGGACAGGGACTGAAGCTTTCTTT.

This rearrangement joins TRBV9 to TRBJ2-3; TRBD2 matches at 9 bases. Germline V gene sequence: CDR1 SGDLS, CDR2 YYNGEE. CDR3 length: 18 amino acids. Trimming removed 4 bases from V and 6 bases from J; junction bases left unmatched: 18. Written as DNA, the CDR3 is TGTGCCAGCAGCTCGCCGGCGGAGCGGGAGGTTCCAGGCGATACGCAGTATTTT. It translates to CASSSPAEREVPGDTQYF.

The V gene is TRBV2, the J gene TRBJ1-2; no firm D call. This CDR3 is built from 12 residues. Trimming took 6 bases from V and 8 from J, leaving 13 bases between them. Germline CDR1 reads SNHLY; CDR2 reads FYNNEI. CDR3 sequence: CASSLTDPGYTF. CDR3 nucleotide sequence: TGTGCCAGCAGCCTCACAGACCCCGGCTACACCTTC.

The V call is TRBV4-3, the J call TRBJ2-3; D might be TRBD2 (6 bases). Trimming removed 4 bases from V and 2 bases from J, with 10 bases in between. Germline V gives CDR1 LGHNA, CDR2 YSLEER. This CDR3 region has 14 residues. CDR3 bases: TGCGCCAGCAGCCCGGGACTTCTCACAGATACGCAGTATTTT. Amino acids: CASSPGLLTDTQYF.

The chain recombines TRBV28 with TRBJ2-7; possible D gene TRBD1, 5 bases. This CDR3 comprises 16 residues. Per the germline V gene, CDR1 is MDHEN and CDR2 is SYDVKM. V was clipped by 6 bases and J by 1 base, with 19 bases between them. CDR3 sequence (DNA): TGTGCCAGCAGCCCCTCCATCTTAGACAGATCCTACGAGCAGTACTTC. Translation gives CASSPSILDRSYEQYF. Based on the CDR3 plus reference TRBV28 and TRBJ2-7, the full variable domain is DVKVTQSSRYLVKRTGEKVFLECVQDMDHENMFWYRQDPGLGLRLIYFSYDVKMKEKGDIPEGYSVSREKKERFSLILESASTNQTSMYLCASSPSILDRSYEQYFGPGTRLTVT.